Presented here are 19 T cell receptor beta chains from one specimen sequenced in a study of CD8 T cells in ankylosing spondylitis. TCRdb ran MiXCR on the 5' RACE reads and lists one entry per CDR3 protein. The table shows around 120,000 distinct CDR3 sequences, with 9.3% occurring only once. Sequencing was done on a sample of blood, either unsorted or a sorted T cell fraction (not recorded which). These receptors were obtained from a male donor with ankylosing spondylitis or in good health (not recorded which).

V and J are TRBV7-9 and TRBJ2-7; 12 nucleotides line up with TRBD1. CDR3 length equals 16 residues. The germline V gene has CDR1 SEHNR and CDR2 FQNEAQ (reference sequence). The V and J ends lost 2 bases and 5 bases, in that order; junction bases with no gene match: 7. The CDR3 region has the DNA TGTGCCAGCAGCTTATTCACGGGACAGGGGGCCCACGAGCAGTACTTC. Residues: CASSLFTGQGAHEQYF.

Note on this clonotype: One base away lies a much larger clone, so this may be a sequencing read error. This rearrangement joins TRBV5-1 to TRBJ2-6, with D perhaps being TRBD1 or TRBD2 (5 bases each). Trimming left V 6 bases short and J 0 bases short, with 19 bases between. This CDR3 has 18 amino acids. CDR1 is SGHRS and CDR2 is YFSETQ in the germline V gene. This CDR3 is CASTSRGRESSGANVLTF. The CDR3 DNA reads TGCGCCAGCACCTCGAGGGGCAGAGAGAGCTCTGGGGCCAACGTCCTGACTTTC.

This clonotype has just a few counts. The chain's CDR3 is CSARVQREPYEQYF. As DNA, the CDR3 is TGCAGTGCTAGAGTCCAGCGGGAACCCTACGAGCAGTACTTC. The chain joins TRBV20-1 to TRBJ2-7, with 7 positions matching TRBD2. J was trimmed by 2 bases and V by 1 base; bases with no gene match: 5. The CDR3 totals 14 residues. Looked up from germline, CDR1 is DFQATT and CDR2 is SNEGSKA (reference sequence).

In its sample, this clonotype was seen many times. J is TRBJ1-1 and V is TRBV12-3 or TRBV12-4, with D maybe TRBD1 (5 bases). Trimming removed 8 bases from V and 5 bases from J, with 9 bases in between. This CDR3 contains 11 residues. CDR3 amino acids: CASSNRTEAFF. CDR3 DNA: TGTGCCAGCTCCAACAGGACTGAAGCTTTCTTT.

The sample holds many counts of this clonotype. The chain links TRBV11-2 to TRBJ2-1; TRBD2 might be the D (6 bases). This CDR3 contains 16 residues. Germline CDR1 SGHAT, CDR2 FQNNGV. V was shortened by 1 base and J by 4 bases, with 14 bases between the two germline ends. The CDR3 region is CASSLGASAIYNEQFF. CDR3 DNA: TGTGCCAGCAGCTTAGGAGCTAGCGCCATTTACAATGAGCAGTTCTTC.

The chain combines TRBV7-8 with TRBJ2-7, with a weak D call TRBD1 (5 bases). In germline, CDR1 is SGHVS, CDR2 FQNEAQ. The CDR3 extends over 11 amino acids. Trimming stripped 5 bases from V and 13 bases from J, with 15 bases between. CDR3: CASSDAGIHYF. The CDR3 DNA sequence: TGTGCCAGCAGCGATGCAGGGATTCACTACTTC.

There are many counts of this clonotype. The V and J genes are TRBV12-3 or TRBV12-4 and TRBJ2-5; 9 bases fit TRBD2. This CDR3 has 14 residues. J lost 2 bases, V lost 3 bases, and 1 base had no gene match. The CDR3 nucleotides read TGTGCCAGCAGTTTGACTAGCGGACAAGAGACCCAGTACTTC. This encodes CASSLTSGQETQYF.

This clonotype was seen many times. For the CDR3, the DNA is TGTGCCAGCAGCCAAGAGGGCGTTAGCACAGATACGCAGTATTTT. Protein product: CASSQEGVSTDTQYF. The rearrangement joins TRBV4-2 to TRBJ2-3, with no clear D. CDR1 LGHNA and CDR2 YNFKEQ come from the germline V gene. Trimming took 0 bases from V and 0 from J, leaving 7 bases between them. CDR3 size: 15 residues.

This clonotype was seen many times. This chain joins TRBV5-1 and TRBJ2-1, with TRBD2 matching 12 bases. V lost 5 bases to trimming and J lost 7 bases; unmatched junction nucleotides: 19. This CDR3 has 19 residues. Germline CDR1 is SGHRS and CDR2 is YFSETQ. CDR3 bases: TGCGCCAGCAGTTACGGGACTAGCGGGTTAGAGGGGGTGAGAAATGAGCAGTTCTTC. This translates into CASSYGTSGLEGVRNEQFF.

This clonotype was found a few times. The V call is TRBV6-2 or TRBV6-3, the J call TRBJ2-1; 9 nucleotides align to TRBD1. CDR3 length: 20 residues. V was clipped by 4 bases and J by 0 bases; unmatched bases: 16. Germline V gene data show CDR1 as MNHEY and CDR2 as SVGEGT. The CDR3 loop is CASSLQGAGRRGSSYNEQFF. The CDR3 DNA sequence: TGTGCCAGCAGTTTACAGGGGGCAGGGCGACGGGGCAGCTCCTACAATGAGCAGTTCTTC.

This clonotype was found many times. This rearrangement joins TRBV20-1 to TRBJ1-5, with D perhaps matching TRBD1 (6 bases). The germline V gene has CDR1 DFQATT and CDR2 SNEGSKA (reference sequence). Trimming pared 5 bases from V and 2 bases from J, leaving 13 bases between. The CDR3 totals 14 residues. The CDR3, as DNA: TGCAGTGCTTGGAAGGGACAACGCAATCAGCCCCAGCATTTT. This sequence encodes CSAWKGQRNQPQHF.

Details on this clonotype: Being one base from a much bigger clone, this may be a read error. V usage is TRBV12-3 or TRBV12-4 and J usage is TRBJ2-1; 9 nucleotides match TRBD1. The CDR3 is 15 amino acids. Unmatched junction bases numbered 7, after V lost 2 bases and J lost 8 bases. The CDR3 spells CASSLSGTGNHEQFF. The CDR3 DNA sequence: TGTGCCAGCAGTTTATCCGGGACAGGGAACCATGAGCAGTTCTTC.

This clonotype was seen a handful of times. The CDR3 nucleotides read TGTGCCAGCAGCTTAGTTTCAGGGGACCAAGAGACCCAGTACTTC. Amino acids: CASSLVSGDQETQYF. V is TRBV7-9 and J is TRBJ2-5, with TRBD1 as a possible D gene (6 bases). The CDR3 has 15 residues. V lost 1 base and J lost 0, with 9 bases in between. Germline V CDR1 and CDR2: SEHNR, FQNEAQ (reference sequence).

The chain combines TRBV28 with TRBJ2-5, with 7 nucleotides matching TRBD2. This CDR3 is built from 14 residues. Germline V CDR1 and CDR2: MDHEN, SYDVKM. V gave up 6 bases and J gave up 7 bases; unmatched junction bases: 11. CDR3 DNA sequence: TGTGCCAGCAGAGCGGGATTCTATGGTGGGACCCAGTACTTC. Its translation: CASRAGFYGGTQYF.

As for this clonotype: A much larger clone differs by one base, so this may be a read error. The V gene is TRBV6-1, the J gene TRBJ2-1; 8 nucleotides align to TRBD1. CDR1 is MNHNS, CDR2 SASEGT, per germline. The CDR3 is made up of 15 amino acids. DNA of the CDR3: TGTGCCAGCAGGGGATTAGGGACAGGAAACAATGACCAGTTCTTC. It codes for CASRGLGTGNNDQFF.

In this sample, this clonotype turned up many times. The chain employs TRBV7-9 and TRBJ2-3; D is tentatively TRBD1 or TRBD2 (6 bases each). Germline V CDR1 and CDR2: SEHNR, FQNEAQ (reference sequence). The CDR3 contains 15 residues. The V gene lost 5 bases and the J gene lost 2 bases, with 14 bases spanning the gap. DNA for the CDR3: TGTGCCAGCAGCCCACCCGGGGGCTTCACAGATACGCAGTATTTT. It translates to CASSPPGGFTDTQYF. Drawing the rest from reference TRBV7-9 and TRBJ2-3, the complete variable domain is DTGVSQNPRHKITKRGQNVTFRCDPISEHNRLYWYRQTLGQGPEFLTYFQNEAQLEKSRLLSDRFSAERPKGSFSTLEIQRTEQGDSAMYLCASSPPGGFTDTQYFGPGTRLTVL.

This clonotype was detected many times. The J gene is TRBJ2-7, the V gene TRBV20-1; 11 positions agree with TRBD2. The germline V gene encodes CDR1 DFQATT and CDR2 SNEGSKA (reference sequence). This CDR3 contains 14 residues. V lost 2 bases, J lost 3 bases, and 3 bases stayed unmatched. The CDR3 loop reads CSARTSGRSYEQYF. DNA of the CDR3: TGCAGTGCTAGAACTAGCGGGAGAAGCTACGAGCAGTACTTC.

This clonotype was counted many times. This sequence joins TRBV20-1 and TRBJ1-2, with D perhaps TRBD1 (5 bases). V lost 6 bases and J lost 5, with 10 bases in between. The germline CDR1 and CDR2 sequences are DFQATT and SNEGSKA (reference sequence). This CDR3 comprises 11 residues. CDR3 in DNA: TGCAGTGCGGGGGAAGGATATGGCTACACCTTC. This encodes CSAGEGYGYTF.

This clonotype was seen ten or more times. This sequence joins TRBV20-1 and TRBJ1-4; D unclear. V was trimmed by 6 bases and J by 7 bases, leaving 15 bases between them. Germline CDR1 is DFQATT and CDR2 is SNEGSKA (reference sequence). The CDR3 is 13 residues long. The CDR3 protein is CSAETEVGEKLFF. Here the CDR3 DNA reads TGCAGTGCAGAAACAGAGGTTGGTGAAAAACTGTTTTTT.